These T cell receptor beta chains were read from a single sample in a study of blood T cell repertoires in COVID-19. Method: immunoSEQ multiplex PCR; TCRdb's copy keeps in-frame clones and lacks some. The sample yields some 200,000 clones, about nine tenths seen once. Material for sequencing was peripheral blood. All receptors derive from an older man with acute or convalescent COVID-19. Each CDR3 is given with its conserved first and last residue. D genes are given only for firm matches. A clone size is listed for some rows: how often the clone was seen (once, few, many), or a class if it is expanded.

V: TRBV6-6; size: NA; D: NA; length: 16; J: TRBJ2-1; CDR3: CASSPGVLPPYNEQFF; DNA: TGTGCCAGCAGCCCGGGAGTCCTACCTCCCTACAATGAGCAGTTCTTC
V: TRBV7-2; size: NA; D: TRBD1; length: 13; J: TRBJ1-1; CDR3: CASRIGQDTEAFF; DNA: TGTGCCAGCCGTATCGGACAGGACACTGAAGCTTTCTTT
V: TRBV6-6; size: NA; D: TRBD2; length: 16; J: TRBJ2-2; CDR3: CASSYSIAGVDGELFF; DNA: TGTGCCAGCAGTTACTCCATAGCGGGAGTGGACGGGGAGCTGTTTTTT
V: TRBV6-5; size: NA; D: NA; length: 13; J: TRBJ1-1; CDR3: CASSFVGSTEAFF; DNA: TGTGCCAGCAGCTTCGTTGGTAGCACTGAAGCTTTCTTT
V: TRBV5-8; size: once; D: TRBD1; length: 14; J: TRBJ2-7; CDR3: CASSLRDRAREQYF; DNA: TGTGCCAGCAGCTTGCGGGACAGGGCACGAGAGCAGTACTTC
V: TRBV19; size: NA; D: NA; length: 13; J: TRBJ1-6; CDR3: CASSLGINSPLHF; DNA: TGTGCCAGTAGTCTCGGGATCAATTCACCCCTCCACTTT
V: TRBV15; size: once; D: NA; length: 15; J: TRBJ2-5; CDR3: CATSRDRGGEETQYF; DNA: TGTGCCACCAGCAGAGATAGGGGAGGTGAGGAGACCCAGTACTTC
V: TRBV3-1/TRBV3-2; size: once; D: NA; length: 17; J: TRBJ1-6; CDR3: CASSHFNPGLRGSPLHF; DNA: TGTGCCAGCAGCCACTTCAATCCGGGTTTACGGGGTTCACCCCTCCACTTT
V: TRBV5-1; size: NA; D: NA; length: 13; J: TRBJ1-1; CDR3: CASTMGRDTEAFF; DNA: TGCGCCAGCACAATGGGTCGGGACACTGAAGCTTTCTTT
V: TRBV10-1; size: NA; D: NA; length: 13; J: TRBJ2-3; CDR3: CASSEPGVKVQYF; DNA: TGCGCCAGCAGTGAGCCCGGGGTAAAAGTTCAGTATTTT
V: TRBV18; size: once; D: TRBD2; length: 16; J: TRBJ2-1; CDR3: CASSPSNSGRANEQFF; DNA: TGTGCCAGCTCACCCAGTAACAGCGGGAGAGCGAATGAGCAGTTCTTC
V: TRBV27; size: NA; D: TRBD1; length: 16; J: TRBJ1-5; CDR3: CASRQTGTYSNQPQHF; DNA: TGTGCCAGCAGACAGACAGGGACCTATAGCAATCAGCCCCAGCATTTT
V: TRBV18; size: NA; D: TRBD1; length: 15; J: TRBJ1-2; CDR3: CASSPGQGFDYGYTF; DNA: TGTGCCAGCTCACCAGGACAGGGGTTTGACTATGGCTACACCTTC
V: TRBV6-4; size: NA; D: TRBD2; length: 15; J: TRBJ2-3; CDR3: CASSEQGTNTDTQYF; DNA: TGTGCCAGCAGTGAACAAGGGACTAACACAGATACGCAGTATTTT
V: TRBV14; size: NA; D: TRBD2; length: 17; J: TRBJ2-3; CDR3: CASSQDRSARGGDTQYF; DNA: TGTGCCAGCAGCCAAGACCGCAGCGCCCGCGGGGGAGATACGCAGTATTTT
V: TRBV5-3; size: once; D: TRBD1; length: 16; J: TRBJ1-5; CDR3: CARRGTGILSNQPQHF; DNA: TGTGCCAGAAGGGGGACAGGGATCCTTAGCAATCAGCCCCAGCATTTT
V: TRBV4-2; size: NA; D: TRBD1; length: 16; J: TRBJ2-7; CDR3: CASSLSPGQGTYEQYF; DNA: TGTGCCAGCAGCCTCAGTCCGGGACAGGGGACCTACGAGCAGTACTTC
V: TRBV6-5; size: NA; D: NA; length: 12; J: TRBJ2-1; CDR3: CASRRLGNEQFF; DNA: TGTGCCAGCAGACGACTAGGTAATGAGCAGTTCTTC
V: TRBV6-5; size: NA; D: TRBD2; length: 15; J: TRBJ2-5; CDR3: CASSYLAGVVETQYF; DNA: TGTGCCAGCAGTTACCTGGCGGGAGTGGTAGAGACCCAGTACTTC
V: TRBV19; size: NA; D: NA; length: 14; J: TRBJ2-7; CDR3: CASSFSEGTYEQYF; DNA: TGTGCCAGTAGCTTTTCGGAGGGTACCTACGAGCAGTACTTC
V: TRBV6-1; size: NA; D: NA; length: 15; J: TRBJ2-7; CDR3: CASSEGRGGSYEQYF; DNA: TGTGCCAGCAGTGAGGGCCGAGGCGGGTCCTACGAGCAGTACTTC
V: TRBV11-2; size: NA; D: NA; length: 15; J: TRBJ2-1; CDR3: CASSLPIAGYNEQFF; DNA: TGTGCCAGCAGCTTACCTATTGCGGGCTACAATGAGCAGTTCTTC
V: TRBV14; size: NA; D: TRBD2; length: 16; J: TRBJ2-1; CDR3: CASSQAGLAGDNEQFF; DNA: TGTGCCAGCAGCCAAGCCGGACTAGCGGGCGACAATGAGCAGTTCTTC
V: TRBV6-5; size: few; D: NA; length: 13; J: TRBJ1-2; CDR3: CASSYNVLEGYTF; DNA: TGTGCCAGCAGTTACAATGTTCTCGAGGGCTACACCTTC
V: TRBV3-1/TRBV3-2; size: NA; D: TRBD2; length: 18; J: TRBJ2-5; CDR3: CASRPTLRTSGVQETQYF; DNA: TGTGCCAGCAGGCCCACCCTGAGGACTAGCGGGGTCCAAGAGACCCAGTACTTC
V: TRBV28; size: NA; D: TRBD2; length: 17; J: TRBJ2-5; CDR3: CASSPTTYGGSAETQYF; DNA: TGTGCCAGCAGTCCCACCACCTATGGCGGGAGTGCAGAGACCCAGTACTTC
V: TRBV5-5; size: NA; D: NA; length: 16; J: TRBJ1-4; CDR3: CASSSNQGFLNEKLFF; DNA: TGTGCCAGCAGTTCCAACCAGGGGTTCTTAAATGAAAAACTGTTTTTT
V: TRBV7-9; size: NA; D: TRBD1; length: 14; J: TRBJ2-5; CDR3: CASSPIQGQETQYF; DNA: TGTGCCAGCAGCCCGATACAGGGGCAAGAGACCCAGTACTTC
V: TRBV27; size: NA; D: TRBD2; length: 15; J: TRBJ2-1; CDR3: CASSPPPGGYNEQFF; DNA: TGTGCCAGCAGTCCCCCCCCGGGAGGGTACAATGAGCAGTTCTTC
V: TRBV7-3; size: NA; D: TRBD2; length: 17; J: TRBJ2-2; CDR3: CASSLAGLAGGAGELFF; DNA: TGTGCCAGCAGCCTCGCGGGACTAGCGGGAGGGGCCGGGGAGCTGTTTTTT
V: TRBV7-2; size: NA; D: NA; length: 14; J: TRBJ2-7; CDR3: CASSFTGAVYEQYF; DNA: TGTGCCAGCAGCTTTACGGGAGCGGTCTACGAGCAGTACTTC
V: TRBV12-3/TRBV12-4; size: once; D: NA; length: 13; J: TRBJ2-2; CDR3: CASSFRGTGELFF; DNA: TGTGCCAGCAGTTTTAGAGGAACCGGGGAGCTGTTTTTT
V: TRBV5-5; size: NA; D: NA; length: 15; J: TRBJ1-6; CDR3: CASSPGGSYNSPLHF; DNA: TGTGCCAGCAGTCCGGGGGGCTCCTATAATTCACCCCTCCACTTT
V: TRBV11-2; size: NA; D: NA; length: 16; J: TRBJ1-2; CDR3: CASSSSRRQLNYGYTF; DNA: TGTGCCAGCAGCTCGTCACGCAGACAGTTAAACTATGGCTACACCTTC
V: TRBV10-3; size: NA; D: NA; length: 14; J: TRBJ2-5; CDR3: CAISESETRETQYF; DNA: TGTGCCATCAGTGAGTCGGAGACTAGGGAGACCCAGTACTTC
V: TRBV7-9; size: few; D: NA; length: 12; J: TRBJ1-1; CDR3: CASSSGQYYAFF; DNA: TGTGCCAGCAGCTCCGGACAGTACTACGCTTTCTTT
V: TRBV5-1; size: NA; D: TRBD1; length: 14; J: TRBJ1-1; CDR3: CASSQGQGTTEAFF; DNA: TGCGCCAGCAGCCAGGGACAGGGGACCACTGAAGCTTTCTTT
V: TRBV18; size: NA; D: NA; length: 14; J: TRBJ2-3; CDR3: CASAPPQQPYTQYF; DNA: TGTGCCAGCGCTCCCCCCCAACAACCTTATACGCAGTATTTT
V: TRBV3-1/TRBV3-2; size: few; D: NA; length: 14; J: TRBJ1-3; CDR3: CASSQAPLTDTIYF; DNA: TGTGCCAGCAGCCAAGCCCCCCTTACGGACACCATATATTTT
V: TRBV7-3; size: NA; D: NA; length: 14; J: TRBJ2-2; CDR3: CASSLGSNTGELFF; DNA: TGTGCCAGCAGTCTAGGGAGTAACACCGGGGAGCTGTTTTTT
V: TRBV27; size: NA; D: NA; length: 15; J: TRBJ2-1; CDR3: CASSLWGESYNEQFF; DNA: TGTGCCAGCAGTTTATGGGGGGAGTCCTACAATGAGCAGTTCTTC
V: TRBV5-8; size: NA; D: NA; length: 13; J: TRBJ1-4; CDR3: CASSLGRREKLFF; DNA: TGTGCCAGCAGCTTGGGACGGCGGGAAAAACTGTTTTTT
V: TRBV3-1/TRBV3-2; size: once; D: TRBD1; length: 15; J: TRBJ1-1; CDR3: CASSPRGQQNTEAFF; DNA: TGTGCCAGCAGCCCTCGGGGACAGCAGAACACTGAAGCTTTCTTT
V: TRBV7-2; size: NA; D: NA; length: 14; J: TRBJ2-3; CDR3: CASSVVTSSDTQYF; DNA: TGTGCCAGCAGCGTCGTAACTAGTTCAGATACGCAGTATTTT
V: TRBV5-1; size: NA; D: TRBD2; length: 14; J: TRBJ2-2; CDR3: CASSAWTSAGELFF; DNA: TGCGCCAGCAGCGCGTGGACTAGCGCCGGGGAGCTGTTTTTT
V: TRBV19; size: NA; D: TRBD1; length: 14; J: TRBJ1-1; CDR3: CASTAQGLNTEAFF; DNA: TGTGCCAGTACCGCACAGGGGTTGAACACTGAAGCTTTCTTT
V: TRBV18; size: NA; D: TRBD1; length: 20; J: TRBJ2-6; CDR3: CASSSYPGQGLSSGANVLTF; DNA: TGTGCCAGCTCATCTTATCCGGGACAGGGGCTTTCTTCTGGGGCCAACGTCCTGACTTTC
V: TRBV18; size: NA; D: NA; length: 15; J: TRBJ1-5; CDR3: CASSPLSGSNQPQHF; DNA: TGTGCCAGCTCACCATTATCAGGGTCGAATCAGCCCCAGCATTTT
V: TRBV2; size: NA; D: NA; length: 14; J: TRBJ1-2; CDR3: CASSAGSVIHGYTF; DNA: TGTGCCAGCAGTGCAGGCAGTGTAATACATGGCTACACCTTC